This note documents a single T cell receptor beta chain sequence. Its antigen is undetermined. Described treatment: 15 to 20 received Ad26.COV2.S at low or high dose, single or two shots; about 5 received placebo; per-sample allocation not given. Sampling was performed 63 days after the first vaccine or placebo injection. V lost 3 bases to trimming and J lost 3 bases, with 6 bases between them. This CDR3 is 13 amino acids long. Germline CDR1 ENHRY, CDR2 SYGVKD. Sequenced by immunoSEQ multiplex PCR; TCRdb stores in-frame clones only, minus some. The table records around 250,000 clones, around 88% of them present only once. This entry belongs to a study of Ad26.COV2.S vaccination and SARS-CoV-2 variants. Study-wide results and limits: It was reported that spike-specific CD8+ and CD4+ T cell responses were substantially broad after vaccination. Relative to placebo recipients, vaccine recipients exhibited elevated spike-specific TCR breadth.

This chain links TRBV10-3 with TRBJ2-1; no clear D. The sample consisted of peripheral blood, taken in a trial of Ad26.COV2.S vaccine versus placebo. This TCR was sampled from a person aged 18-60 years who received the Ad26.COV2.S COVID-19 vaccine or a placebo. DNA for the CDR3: TGTGCCATCAGTGAAGGCAGCTACAATGAGCAGTTCTTC. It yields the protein CAISEGSYNEQFF.